This T cell receptor beta chain was profiled in a study of regulatory T cells in long-lasting Graves disease. Arm-PCR of CDR3 regions and iRepertoire HTBI primers were the basis on which TCR beta libraries were built. Using its own MiXCR run on the multiplex PCR reads, TCRdb lists one record per CDR3 protein. The table records some 460,000 distinct CDR3 sequences, about a sixth of them present only once. The CDR3 loop spans 14 amino acids. V lost 7 bases to trimming and J lost 2 bases; unmatched junction nucleotides: 8. Germline V lookup: CDR1 ENHRY, CDR2 SYGVKD. Stated time point: newly diagnosed GD, antithyroid drugs for less than 3 months. PBMCs were the source of the RNA used for TCR sequencing. Patients came through an endocrinology department, and that department was in Xi'an, China. These data also formed part of another study, on T cells in Graves' hyperthyroidism and ophthalmopathy. That investigation notes: A model of 13 V-J features distinguished ophthalmopathy from stable hyperthyroidism.

The chain is built from TRBV10-3 and TRBJ2-7; 7 positions agree with TRBD1. This TCR was recovered from a man aged 40-49 years with Graves disease. Source: peripheral blood mononuclear cells (PBMCs), taken at new diagnosis, from a patient treated with antithyroid drugs. The DNA for the CDR3 is TGTGCCATCAACCTAACAGGGGACCCCTACGAGCAGTACTTC. This encodes CAINLTGDPYEQYF.